The present entry profiles one T cell receptor beta chain with its context. The data are from a study of control samples from healthy donors and cancer patients. After removal of 0 bases from V and 6 bases from J, the junction contained 14 bases not matched to a gene. Germline V gene lookup returns CDR1 SGHRS and CDR2 YFSETQ. This CDR3 spans 18 amino acids. The method was immunoSEQ multiplex PCR; TCRdb's version includes in-frame clones alone and lacks a portion of them. The repertoire holds around 120,000 clones, with 80% to 90% as singletons. The receptor comes from a woman in her 50s with colorectal cancer. Material: PBMCs. This sequence joins TRBV5-1 and TRBJ2-2, with TRBD1 matching over 7 bases. The CDR3 protein is CASSLVVGGFSVAGELFF. The CDR3, as DNA: TGCGCCAGCAGCTTGGTGGTAGGGGGCTTTTCCGTGGCCGGGGAGCTGTTTTTT. Filled out from reference TRBV5-1 and TRBJ2-2, the complete variable domain reads KAGVTQTPRYLIKTRGQQVTLSCSPISGHRSVSWYQQTPGQGLQFLFEYFSETQRNKGNFPGRFSGRQFSNSRSEMNVSTLELGDSALYLCASSLVVGGFSVAGELFFGEGSRLTVL.